Below are 13 T cell receptor beta chains sequenced from a single sample in a study of cytomegalovirus exposure and HLA in healthy donors. The PCR made use of 60 Vbeta and 13 Jbeta primers. The protocol was immunoSEQ multiplex PCR, while the TCRdb copy is restricted to in-frame clones and leaves out a portion. The data show about 150,000 clones, roughly three quarters seen once. Sequenced sample: PBMCs. These receptor sequences come from a man aged 30 to 39 in good health and CMV-seronegative.

As regards this clone: This sample includes further DNA sequences coding for the same CDR3. The V call is TRBV2, the J call TRBJ1-2, with TRBD1 identical over 11 bases. The CDR3 runs 15 residues. The germline gives CDR1 SNHLY, CDR2 FYNNEI. Trimming cost V 5 bases and J 8 bases; bases outside gene matches: 10. Here the CDR3 reads CASSYWDRGSDGYTF. The CDR3 DNA is TGTGCCAGCAGTTACTGGGACAGGGGGTCGGACGGCTACACCTTC.

The CDR3 DNA is TGTGCCAGCAGCTTAGCGGGAAGCACAGATACGCAGTATTTT. Translation gives CASSLAGSTDTQYF. The rearrangement uses TRBV6-1 and TRBJ2-3; TRBD2 matches 8 bases. V gave up 6 bases and J gave up 0 bases; unmatched junction bases: 2. The CDR3 contains 14 residues. Looked up from germline, CDR1 is MNHNS and CDR2 is SASEGT.

In DNA, the CDR3 is TGTGCCAGCAGCTTAGTAGCTAGCGGGAGCCGTAATGAGCAGTTCTTC. Translation: CASSLVASGSRNEQFF. This chain joins TRBV7-8 and TRBJ2-1; 10 positions agree with TRBD2. The trim removed 1 base at V and 7 bases at J, leaving 7 bases unmatched. There are 16 residues in the CDR3. The germline V gene has CDR1 SGHVS and CDR2 FQNEAQ.

This clone showed up just once. V gene TRBV5-1 combines with J gene TRBJ2-4; 11 nucleotides agree with TRBD1. V was clipped by 6 bases and J by 6 bases; unmatched bases: 8. CDR3 length: 15 residues. Germline V gene data show CDR1 as SGHRS and CDR2 as YFSETQ. CDR3 sequence: CASNLGGTGGNIQYF. The CDR3 DNA reads as TGCGCCAGCAACCTGGGGGGGACAGGGGGAAACATTCAGTACTTC.

Concerning this clone: One end of the junction does not line up with germline, which may come from a read error. This chain connects TRBV5-6 to TRBJ2-7; TRBD2 agrees at 11 bases. Germline values: CDR1 SGHDT, CDR2 YYEEEE. The CDR3 has 14 residues. The CDR3 DNA reads TGTGCCAGCAGTTTGGGACTAGCGGATTACGAGCAGTACTTC. This gives the protein CASSLGLADYEQYF.

V is TRBV28 and J is TRBJ2-5, with 9 positions matching TRBD2. V lost 8 bases to trimming and J lost 1 base; unmatched junction nucleotides: 5. CDR3 length: 14 amino acids. Germline V gives CDR1 MDHEN, CDR2 SYDVKM. This CDR3 reads CASSPSGIQETQYF. DNA of the CDR3: TGTGCCAGCTCTCCTAGCGGGATCCAAGAGACCCAGTACTTC.

The genes are TRBV5-5 and TRBJ2-3, with D possibly being TRBD2 (6 bases). The V end was cut by 0 bases, the J end by 0 bases, with 11 bases between. Germline CDR1 and CDR2: SGHKS and YYEKEE (reference sequence). The CDR3 totals 16 residues. CDR3 residues: CASSLGLVRSTDTQYF. The DNA for the CDR3 is TGTGCCAGCAGCTTGGGACTAGTCCGTAGCACAGATACGCAGTATTTT.

V and J are TRBV6-5 and TRBJ1-3, with D perhaps TRBD1 (5 bases). Trimming stripped 4 bases from V and 2 bases from J, with 9 bases between. This CDR3 is 14 amino acids long. The germline CDR1 and CDR2 sequences are MNHEY and SVGAGI. The CDR3 sequence: CASSSPTAGNTIYF. In DNA, the CDR3 is TGTGCCAGCAGTTCCCCGACAGCTGGAAACACCATATATTTT.

The chain is built from TRBV6-6 and TRBJ2-4, with D perhaps matching TRBD1 (6 bases). Trimming left V 5 bases short and J 2 bases short, with 10 bases between. Germline V CDR1 and CDR2: MNHNY, SVGAGI (reference sequence). The CDR3 is 14 amino acids. CDR3 region: CASSPRDTKNIQYF. CDR3 coding DNA: TGTGCCAGCAGTCCCCGGGACACCAAAAACATTCAGTACTTC.

The rearrangement uses TRBV5-6 and TRBJ2-2; perhaps TRBD2 as D (6 bases). CDR1 and CDR2 from the germline V gene are SGHDT and YYEEEE. CDR3 length equals 16 residues. The germline V and J ends were trimmed by 4 bases and 2 bases, with 15 bases remaining between them. CDR3 sequence (DNA): TGTGCCAGCAGCCGATATAGCGGAATTAACACCGGGGAGCTGTTTTTT. It codes for CASSRYSGINTGELFF.

This chain links TRBV28 with TRBJ2-5, with TRBD1 matching over 7 bases. This CDR3 spans 15 amino acids. The trim removed 3 bases at V and 1 base at J, leaving 5 bases unmatched. Germline-derived CDR1 and CDR2 are MDHEN and SYDVKM. The CDR3 loop is CASSFSGTAQETQYF. The DNA for the CDR3 is TGTGCCAGCAGTTTTTCGGGGACAGCCCAAGAGACCCAGTACTTC.

This clone was seen more than once but under ten times. The chain employs TRBV18 and TRBJ2-7, with D perhaps matching TRBD1 (7 bases). V lost 0 bases and J 2 bases, leaving 14 bases between the germline ends. Germline lookup yields CDR1 KGHSH and CDR2 LQKENI. The CDR3 totals 16 residues. The CDR3 here is CASSPPQGGRTYEQYF. CDR3 coding DNA: TGTGCCAGCTCACCACCGCAGGGGGGAAGGACCTACGAGCAGTACTTC. The full variable domain, its missing parts supplied by reference TRBV18 and TRBJ2-7, is NAGVMQNPRHLVRRRGQEARLRCSPMKGHSHVYWYRQLPEEGLKFMVYLQKENIIDESGMPKERFSAEFPKEGPSILRIQQVVRGDSAAYFCASSPPQGGRTYEQYFGPGTRLTVT.

Only a few counts were recorded for this clone. V usage is TRBV6-5 and J usage is TRBJ1-5; TRBD1 matches 8 bases. Germline V gives CDR1 MNHEY, CDR2 SVGAGI. The V gene end was trimmed by 5 bases and the J gene end by 4 bases; junction bases not matched to a gene: 7. The CDR3 sequence is 15 residues long. The DNA for the CDR3 is TGTGCCAGCAGTCCCCGGACAGGGAATAATCAGCCCCAGCATTTT. Translation gives CASSPRTGNNQPQHF.